This T cell receptor (beta chain) was retrieved from a study of read filtering for tumor transcriptome and immune sequencing. This library used roughly 370 ng RNA and molecular barcoded adaptors spanning alpha/delta and beta/gamma chains. TCRdb processed the reads anew with MiXCR; each CDR3 protein has one entry. The sample shows 100,000 to 150,000 distinct CDR3 sequences, roughly 13% of them seen only once. At least ten counts were recorded for this clonotype. The clonotype comes from a donor at least 40 years old with multiple myeloma. What was sequenced was a population of CD138-negative cells sorted from bone marrow.

The CDR3 region has the DNA TGTGCCAGCAGTCCCCGACAGGAGGCGGATGGCTACACCTTC. As protein: CASSPRQEADGYTF. The gene calls are TRBV6-2 or TRBV6-3 and TRBJ1-2; weak D call: TRBD1 (6 bases). CDR1 MNHEY and CDR2 SVGEGT come from the germline V gene. V shed 5 bases and J shed 6 bases, with 16 bases lying between them. This CDR3 is 14 amino acids long.